The rows below give T cell receptor beta chains drawn from one sample of a study of a mutant IDH1 vaccine in newly diagnosed glioma. Sequencing used immunoSEQ multiplex PCR; TCRdb keeps in-frame clones, though not all of them. This sample has some 23,000 clones; approximately 93% occur once, and the top ten carry approximately 1.1%. This specimen consisted of PBMCs, obtained from a glioma patient treated with radiotherapy, temozolomide or both. These receptors came from a man between 35 and 55 years old with glioma. CDR3s include the opening cysteine and the closing phenylalanine or tryptophan. Fields, in order: J gene, V gene, clone size, D gene, CDR3 DNA, CDR3 protein. A D gene is named only where the DNA matches it firmly. Clone size is shown for a subset of rows, as once, few, many or a class of expanded clone.

TRBJ2-7	TRBV5-1	NA	TRBD1	TGCGCCAGCAGCCACACAGGGGGCGTCTACGAGCAGTACTTC	CASSHTGGVYEQYF
TRBJ1-1	TRBV4-2	NA	NA	TGTGCCAGCAGCCAAGATGGGGCCTTGAACACTGAAGCTTTCTTT	CASSQDGALNTEAFF
TRBJ2-1	TRBV7-3	NA	NA	TGTGCCAGCAGCTCCCGACCTGTCGGTGAGCAGTTCTTC	CASSSRPVGEQFF
TRBJ2-7	TRBV4-1	NA	NA	TGCGCCAGCAGCTCCTCGACAGGATTTTACGAGCAGTACTTC	CASSSSTGFYEQYF
TRBJ2-5	TRBV5-1	NA	NA	TGCGCCAGCAGTGCCGGAAGCGGTCAAGAGACCCAGTACTTC	CASSAGSGQETQYF
TRBJ2-1	TRBV7-9	once	TRBD2	TGTGCCAGCAGCATGCTGACTAGCGGGACCGACAATGAGCAGTTCTTC	CASSMLTSGTDNEQFF
TRBJ1-1	TRBV7-9	once	TRBD1	TGTGCCAGCAGTGTTCCCGGGACAGGGAACACTGAAGCTTTCTTT	CASSVPGTGNTEAFF
TRBJ1-1	TRBV30	NA	NA	TGTGCCTGGGTACCGGGAGGAGCTGAAGCTTTCTTT	CAWVPGGAEAFF
TRBJ2-2	TRBV7-3	NA	TRBD1	TGTGCCAGCAGCTTAATCACAGGGGGGCATGGCACCGGGGAGCTGTTTTTT	CASSLITGGHGTGELFF
TRBJ2-7	TRBV7-9	NA	NA	TGTGCCAGCAGCTTAGTAGGGTACGAGCAGTACTTC	CASSLVGYEQYF
TRBJ2-7	TRBV27	NA	TRBD2	TGTGCCAGCAGTTTGACTAGCGGCGTTACCTACGAGCAGTACTTC	CASSLTSGVTYEQYF
TRBJ2-7	TRBV2	NA	TRBD2	TGTGCCAGGCGGACTAGCGGGAGTTACAAGCAGTACTTC	CARRTSGSYKQYF
TRBJ1-5	TRBV12-5	NA	NA	TGTGCTAGTGGCCTGGGACAGCCCCAGCATTTT	CASGLGQPQHF
TRBJ1-2	TRBV10-3	NA	TRBD1	TGTGCCCTACGACAGGGCCTAAACTATGGCTACACCTTC	CALRQGLNYGYTF
TRBJ2-1	TRBV5-1	once	TRBD2	TGCGCCAGCAGCTTGGTGACTAGCGGGAGCAATGAGCAGTTCTTC	CASSLVTSGSNEQFF
TRBJ2-3	TRBV2	once	TRBD2	TGTGCCAGCAGTGGAGTAGCGGGAGGTGGAGATACGCAGTATTTT	CASSGVAGGGDTQYF
TRBJ2-7	TRBV30	NA	NA	TGTGCCTGGAGACCACTGACAGGAAGATTCTACGAGCAGTACTTC	CAWRPLTGRFYEQYF
TRBJ2-5	TRBV6-6	NA	TRBD2	TGTGCCAGCAGTATTTTAGCGGGGGCCCAAGAGACCCAGTACTTC	CASSILAGAQETQYF
TRBJ2-4	TRBV30	NA	NA	TGTGCCTTCAACCTGAGACAGGAGGGGACCAAAAACATTCAGTACTTC	CAFNLRQEGTKNIQYF
TRBJ2-3	TRBV18	NA	TRBD1	TGTGCCAGCTCACATTCGACAGGGGGCAGGACAGATACGCAGTATTTT	CASSHSTGGRTDTQYF
TRBJ2-3	TRBV5-6	NA	NA	TGTGCCAGCAGCTTGGCGGGTATCAGAACAGATACGCAGTATTTT	CASSLAGIRTDTQYF
TRBJ1-2	TRBV30	NA	NA	TGTGCCTGGAGAGGGTACGGCTACACCTTC	CAWRGYGYTF
TRBJ2-6	TRBV7-9	NA	NA	TGTGCCAGCGCCCCGGCCAACGTCCTGACTTTC	CASAPANVLTF
TRBJ2-3	TRBV7-3	NA	TRBD1	TGTGCCAGCAGCTTAAGGTCAGGGGGAAACACAGATACGCAGTATTTT	CASSLRSGGNTDTQYF
TRBJ2-7	TRBV30	NA	NA	TGTGCCTGGAGTGTACTTTCTTTAAGCTCCTACAAGCAGTACTTC	CAWSVLSLSSYKQYF
TRBJ2-2	TRBV5-1	NA	NA	TGCGCCAGCAGCTTCCGGGGTTGGACCGGGGAGCTGTTTTTT	CASSFRGWTGELFF
TRBJ1-4	TRBV19	NA	NA	TGTGCCAGTAGTGCGGACGGGAATGAAAAACTGTTTTTT	CASSADGNEKLFF
TRBJ1-5	TRBV14	NA	NA	TGTGCCAGCAGCCAAGACTTTGGTCGGCAGATTAGCAATCAGCCCCAGCATTTT	CASSQDFGRQISNQPQHF
TRBJ1-1	TRBV7-9	NA	NA	TGTGCCAGCAGCTTACGGGCAAACACTGAAGCTTTCTTT	CASSLRANTEAFF
TRBJ1-1	TRBV11-3	NA	NA	TGTGCCAGCAGGTCAACAGGGATCACTGAAGCTTTCTTT	CASRSTGITEAFF
TRBJ2-7	TRBV5-4	NA	TRBD2	TGTGCCAGCAGCTTGGGGGTAGCGGGAGGCTACGAGCAGTACTTC	CASSLGVAGGYEQYF
TRBJ1-1	TRBV5-1	NA	NA	TGCGCCAGCAGCAGGGACCTAAACACTGAAGCTTTCTTT	CASSRDLNTEAFF
TRBJ2-7	TRBV7-2	NA	NA	TGTGCCAGCAGCCCCGGTGGGATCGAGCAGTACTTC	CASSPGGIEQYF
TRBJ1-2	TRBV6-5	NA	NA	TGTGCCAGCTGGGGGCTAAGTGGCTACACCTTC	CASWGLSGYTF
TRBJ2-1	TRBV5-1	NA	TRBD2	TGCGCCAGCAGCTTGGATCTAGCGGGAGGGCCCCTCTATGAGCAGTTCTTC	CASSLDLAGGPLYEQFF
TRBJ2-3	TRBV11-3	NA	TRBD1	TGTGCCAGCAGGGACGGGACAGGGGCATTGGGTACGCAGTATTTT	CASRDGTGALGTQYF
TRBJ2-5	TRBV9	few	NA	TGTGCCAGCAGGGGGCAGGACCAAGAGACCCAGTACTTC	CASRGQDQETQYF
TRBJ2-7	TRBV10-3	NA	NA	TGTGCCATCAGTGACCGGGACTTCCTCTACGAGCAGTACTTC	CAISDRDFLYEQYF
TRBJ1-5	TRBV4-1	NA	NA	TGCGCCAGCAGTCATGACACTCGCAATCAGCCCCAGCATTTT	CASSHDTRNQPQHF
TRBJ2-5	TRBV4-1	NA	NA	TGCGCCAGCAGCCCGGAGCCGGGCCAGGAGACCCAGTACTTC	CASSPEPGQETQYF
TRBJ1-2	TRBV7-8	once	NA	TGTGCCAGCAGCTACCCAGGGACCTATGGCTACACCTTC	CASSYPGTYGYTF